This TCR beta chain was identified during a study of T cell repertoires in cytomegalovirus infection (dated by TCRdb to the late 2010s). About the study as a whole: Donor HLA type was relevant to the analysis, as public TCR beta signatures indicated carriage of CMV infection together with the matching HLA type.

There are 13 amino acids in the CDR3, from cysteine to phenylalanine inclusive. The kept DNA is CDR3 alone, 39 bases in frame from the first base. V is cut by 7 bases and J by 0 bases, and the space between the germline ends is 9 bases. The research as a whole found: The ex vivo response was dominated by HLA-C-restricted CMV-specific TCR beta clonotypes, which also provided the single most frequent clonotype in two of eight donors. In both this cohort and an independent cohort of a few hundred donors, the cumulative frequency of public TCR beta family members distinguished carriers of CMV infection plus the relevant HLA type.

TCRdb records Illumina HiSeq 1500 as the sequencer. TCRdb trimmed public reads at Q25 via fastp, called clones via MiXCR and kept in-frame beta chains. Here each entry gathers all rows of one CDR3 protein and keeps the most common genes and DNA. The sample table shows about 360,000 distinct CDR3 sequences, and about a sixth are seen once. The ten biggest clones cover approximately 8% of the sample. This clonotype was counted ten times or more. Its antigen remains undetermined. No base qualities exist here, and no much larger clone lies one base off it. The material sequenced was PBMCs. The V and J segments used are TRBV12-3 or TRBV12-4 and TRBJ1-1; the D gene lacks a confident call. The receptor was derived from a human donor in good health (CMV status not recorded). Some clones in this sample may be carry-over from other donors' samples. CDR3 loop: CASTLTVNTEAFF. The nucleotides read TGTGCCAGCACTCTGACGGTGAACACTGAAGCTTTCTTT.